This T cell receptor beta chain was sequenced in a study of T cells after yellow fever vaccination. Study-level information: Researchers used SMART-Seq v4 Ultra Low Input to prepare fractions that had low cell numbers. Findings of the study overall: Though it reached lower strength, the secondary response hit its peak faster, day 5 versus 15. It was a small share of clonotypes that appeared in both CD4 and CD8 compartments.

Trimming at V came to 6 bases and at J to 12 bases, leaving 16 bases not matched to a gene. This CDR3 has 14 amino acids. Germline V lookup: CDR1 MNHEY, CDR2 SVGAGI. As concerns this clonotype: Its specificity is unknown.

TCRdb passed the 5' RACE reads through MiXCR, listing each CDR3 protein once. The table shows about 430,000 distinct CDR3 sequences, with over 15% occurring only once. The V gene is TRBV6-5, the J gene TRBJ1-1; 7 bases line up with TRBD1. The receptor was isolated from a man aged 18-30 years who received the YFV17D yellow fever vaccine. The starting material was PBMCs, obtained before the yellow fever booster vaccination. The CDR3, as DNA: TGTGCCAGCAGAGCACCCGGTACCCAGGGGGGGCCTTTCTTT. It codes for CASRAPGTQGGPFF.